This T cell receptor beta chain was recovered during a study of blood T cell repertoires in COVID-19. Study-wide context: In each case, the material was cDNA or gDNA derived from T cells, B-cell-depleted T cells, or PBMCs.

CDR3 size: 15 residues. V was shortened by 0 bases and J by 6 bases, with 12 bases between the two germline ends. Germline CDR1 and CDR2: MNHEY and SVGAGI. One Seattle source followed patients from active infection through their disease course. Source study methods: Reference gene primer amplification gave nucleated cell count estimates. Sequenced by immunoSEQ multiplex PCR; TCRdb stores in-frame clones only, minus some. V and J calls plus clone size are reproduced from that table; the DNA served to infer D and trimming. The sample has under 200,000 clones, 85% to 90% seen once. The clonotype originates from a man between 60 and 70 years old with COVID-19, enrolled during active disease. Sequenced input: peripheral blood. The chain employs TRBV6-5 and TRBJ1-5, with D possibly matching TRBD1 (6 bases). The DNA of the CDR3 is TGTGCCAGCAGTTACTCGCGGGGGCTCGGTCAGCCCCAGCATTTT. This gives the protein CASSYSRGLGQPQHF.